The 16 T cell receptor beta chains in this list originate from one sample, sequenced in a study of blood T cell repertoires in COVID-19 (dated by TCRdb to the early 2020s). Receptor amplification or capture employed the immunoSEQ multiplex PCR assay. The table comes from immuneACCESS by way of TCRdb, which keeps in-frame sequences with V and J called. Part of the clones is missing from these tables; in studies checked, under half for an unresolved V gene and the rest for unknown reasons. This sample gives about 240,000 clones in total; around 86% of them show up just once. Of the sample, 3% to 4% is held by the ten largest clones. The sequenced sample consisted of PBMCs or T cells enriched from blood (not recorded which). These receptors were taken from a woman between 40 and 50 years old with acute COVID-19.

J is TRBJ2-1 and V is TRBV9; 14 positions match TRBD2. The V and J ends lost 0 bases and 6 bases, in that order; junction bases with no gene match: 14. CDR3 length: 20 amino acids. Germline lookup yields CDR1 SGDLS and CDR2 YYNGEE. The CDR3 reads CASSVGLGLAGDRYPNEQFF. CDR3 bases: TGTGCCAGCAGCGTAGGTTTGGGACTAGCGGGAGATCGGTACCCCAATGAGCAGTTCTTC.

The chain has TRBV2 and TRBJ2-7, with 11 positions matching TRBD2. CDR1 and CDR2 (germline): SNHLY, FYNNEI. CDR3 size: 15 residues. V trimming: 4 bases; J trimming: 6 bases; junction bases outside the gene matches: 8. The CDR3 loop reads CASSGLLAGASEQYF. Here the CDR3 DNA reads TGTGCCAGCAGTGGCTTACTAGCGGGAGCTTCCGAGCAGTACTTC.

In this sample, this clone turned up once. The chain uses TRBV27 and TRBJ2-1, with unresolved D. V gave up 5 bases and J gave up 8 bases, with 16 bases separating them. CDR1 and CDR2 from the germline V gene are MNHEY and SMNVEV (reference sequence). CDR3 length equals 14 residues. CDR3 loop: CASSPPGELDEQFF. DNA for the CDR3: TGTGCCAGCAGTCCCCCCGGAGAGTTGGATGAGCAGTTCTTC.

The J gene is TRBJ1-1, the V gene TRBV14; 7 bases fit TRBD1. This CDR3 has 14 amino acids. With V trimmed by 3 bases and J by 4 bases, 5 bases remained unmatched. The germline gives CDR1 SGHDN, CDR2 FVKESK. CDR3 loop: CASSQEQGSTEAFF. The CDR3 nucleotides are TGTGCCAGCAGCCAGGAACAGGGGTCCACTGAAGCTTTCTTT.

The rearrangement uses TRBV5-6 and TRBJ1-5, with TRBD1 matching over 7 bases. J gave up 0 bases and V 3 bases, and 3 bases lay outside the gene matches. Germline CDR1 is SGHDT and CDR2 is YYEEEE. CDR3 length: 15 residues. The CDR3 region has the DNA TGTGCCAGCAGCTGGGGGACAGCTAGCAATCAGCCCCAGCATTTT. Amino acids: CASSWGTASNQPQHF.

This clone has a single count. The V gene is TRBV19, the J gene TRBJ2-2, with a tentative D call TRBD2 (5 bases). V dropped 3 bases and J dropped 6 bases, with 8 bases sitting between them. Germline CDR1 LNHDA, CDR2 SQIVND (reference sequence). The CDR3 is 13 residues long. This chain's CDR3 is CASSMTLAGELFF. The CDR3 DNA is TGTGCCAGTAGTATGACACTAGCCGGGGAGCTGTTTTTT.

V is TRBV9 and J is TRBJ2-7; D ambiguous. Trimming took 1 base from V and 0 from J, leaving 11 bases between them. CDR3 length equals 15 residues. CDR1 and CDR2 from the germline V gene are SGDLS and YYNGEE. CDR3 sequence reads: CASSVTPTGSYEQYF. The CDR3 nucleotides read TGTGCCAGCAGCGTAACCCCGACGGGCTCCTACGAGCAGTACTTC.

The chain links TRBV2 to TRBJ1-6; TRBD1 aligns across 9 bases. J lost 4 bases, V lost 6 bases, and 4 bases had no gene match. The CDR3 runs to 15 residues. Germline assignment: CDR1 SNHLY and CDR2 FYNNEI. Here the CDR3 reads CASSTTGGYNSPLHF. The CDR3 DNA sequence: TGTGCCAGCAGCACGACAGGGGGGTATAATTCACCCCTCCACTTT.

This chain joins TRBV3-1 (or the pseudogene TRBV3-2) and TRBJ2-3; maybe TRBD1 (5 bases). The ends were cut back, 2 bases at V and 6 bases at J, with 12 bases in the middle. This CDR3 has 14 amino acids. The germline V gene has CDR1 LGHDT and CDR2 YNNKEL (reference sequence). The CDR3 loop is CASSQRGPTDTQYF. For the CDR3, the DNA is TGTGCCAGCAGCCAAAGGGGCCCCACCGATACGCAGTATTTT.

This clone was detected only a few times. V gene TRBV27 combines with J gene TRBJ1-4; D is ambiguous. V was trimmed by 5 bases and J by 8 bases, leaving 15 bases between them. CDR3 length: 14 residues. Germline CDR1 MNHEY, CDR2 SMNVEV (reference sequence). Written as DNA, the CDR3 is TGTGCCAGCAGTAAATACAGTTACTCCGAAAAACTGTTTTTT. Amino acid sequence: CASSKYSYSEKLFF.

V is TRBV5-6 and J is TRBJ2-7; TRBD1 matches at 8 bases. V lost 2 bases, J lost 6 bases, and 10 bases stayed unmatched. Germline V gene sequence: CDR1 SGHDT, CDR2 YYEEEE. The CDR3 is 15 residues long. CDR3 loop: CASSFAGAGGTEQYF. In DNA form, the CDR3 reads TGTGCCAGCAGCTTTGCAGGGGCAGGGGGCACCGAGCAGTACTTC.

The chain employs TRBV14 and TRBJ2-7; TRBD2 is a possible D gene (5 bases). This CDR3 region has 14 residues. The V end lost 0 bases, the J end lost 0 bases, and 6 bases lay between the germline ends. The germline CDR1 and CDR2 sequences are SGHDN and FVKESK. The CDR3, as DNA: TGTGCCAGCAGCCAAGATCGGGACTCCTACGAGCAGTACTTC. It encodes CASSQDRDSYEQYF.

The CDR3 loop is CSASKRGRARSYNEQFF. The CDR3 region has the DNA TGCAGTGCTAGTAAGCGGGGGCGGGCCCGATCCTACAATGAGCAGTTCTTC. The rearrangement uses TRBV20-1 and TRBJ2-1, with 8 bases lining up with TRBD2. Germline CDR1 reads DFQATT; CDR2 reads SNEGSKA (reference sequence). This CDR3 spans 17 amino acids. The V gene end was trimmed by 3 bases and the J gene end by 1 base; junction bases not matched to a gene: 11.

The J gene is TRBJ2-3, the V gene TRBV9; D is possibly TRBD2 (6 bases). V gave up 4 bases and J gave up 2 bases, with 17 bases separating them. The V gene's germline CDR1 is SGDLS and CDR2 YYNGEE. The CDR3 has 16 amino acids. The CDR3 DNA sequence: TGTGCCAGCAGCCCGCAGGCGGGCGGGGTCACAGATACGCAGTATTTT. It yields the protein CASSPQAGGVTDTQYF.

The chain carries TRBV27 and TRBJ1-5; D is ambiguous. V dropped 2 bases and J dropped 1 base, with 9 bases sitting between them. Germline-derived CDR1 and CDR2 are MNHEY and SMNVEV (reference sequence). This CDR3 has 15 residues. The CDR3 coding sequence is TGTGCCAGCAGTTTAGAGGGTATCAGCAATCAGCCCCAGCATTTT. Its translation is CASSLEGISNQPQHF.

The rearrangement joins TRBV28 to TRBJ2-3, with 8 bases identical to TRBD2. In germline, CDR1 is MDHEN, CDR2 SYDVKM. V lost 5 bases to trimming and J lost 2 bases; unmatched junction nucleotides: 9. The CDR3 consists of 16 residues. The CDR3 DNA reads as TGTGCCAGCAGTGGTTCCTCGCGGGAGGTCACAGATACGCAGTATTTT. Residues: CASSGSSREVTDTQYF.